Each of the 20 T cell receptor beta chains below was sequenced from the same sample in a study of neoadjuvant anti-PD-1 for oral cavity cancer. The time point was: after neoadjuvant nivolumab, at surgical resection. Sequencing used immunoSEQ multiplex PCR; TCRdb keeps in-frame clones, though not all of them. The table lists tens of thousands of clones, about 88% of them singletons. The specimen was PBMCs, collected after nivolumab (anti-PD-1) treatment. The receptors originated from a person between 40 and 85 years old with oral cavity squamous cell carcinoma.

V is TRBV9 and J is TRBJ2-1; 7 nucleotides match TRBD2. V trimming: 2 bases; J trimming: 2 bases; junction bases outside the gene matches: 4. Germline loops: CDR1 SGDLS, CDR2 YYNGEE. The CDR3 covers 15 residues. CDR3 region: CASSVSGTTYNEQFF. In nucleotides, the CDR3 is TGTGCCAGCAGCGTCTCCGGGACTACCTACAATGAGCAGTTCTTC.

This clone was found a few times. The chain combines TRBV2 with TRBJ2-7; no clear D. The CDR3 runs to 13 residues. Germline V CDR1 and CDR2: SNHLY, FYNNEI. V lost 2 bases and J 7 bases, leaving 12 bases between the germline ends. Here the CDR3 reads CASSEPFEVEQYF. For the CDR3, the DNA is TGTGCCAGCAGTGAACCCTTTGAGGTGGAGCAGTACTTC.

This chain joins TRBV20-1 and TRBJ2-1; TRBD2 matches 7 bases. With 3 bases clipped from V and 13 bases from J, the junction kept 6 bases outside the gene matches. The CDR3 runs 11 residues. CDR1 and CDR2 (germline): DFQATT, SNEGSKA (reference sequence). The CDR3 loop reads CSASVLAVQFF. CDR3 DNA sequence: TGCAGTGCTAGTGTCCTAGCGGTACAGTTCTTC.

The chain links TRBV4-1 to TRBJ2-5; D unresolved. Germline CDR1 reads MGHRA; CDR2 reads YSYEKL. V was shortened by 0 bases and J by 1 base, with 12 bases between the two germline ends. The CDR3 covers 16 residues. CDR3 amino acids: CASSQDFKGVQETQYF. Written as DNA, the CDR3 is TGCGCCAGCAGCCAAGATTTTAAAGGAGTCCAAGAGACCCAGTACTTC.

This sequence joins TRBV27 and TRBJ2-1; 7 nucleotides agree with TRBD1. Germline V lookup: CDR1 MNHEY, CDR2 SMNVEV (reference sequence). V lost 4 bases to trimming and J lost 3 bases; unmatched junction nucleotides: 18. There are 19 residues in the CDR3. Here the CDR3 reads CASSSWTGRSTGLYNEQFF. Here the CDR3 DNA reads TGTGCCAGCAGTTCCTGGACAGGAAGATCAACCGGACTCTACAATGAGCAGTTCTTC.

This clone was recorded a few times. This chain links TRBV5-1 with TRBJ2-3; 13 bases agree with TRBD2. Germline V CDR1 and CDR2: SGHRS, YFSETQ. The CDR3 length is 17 residues. The V and J ends lost 4 bases and 5 bases, in that order; junction bases with no gene match: 10. The CDR3 sequence is CASSAWTSGSGKDTQYF. The CDR3 nucleotides are TGCGCCAGCAGCGCCTGGACTAGCGGGAGTGGGAAAGATACGCAGTATTTT. The whole variable domain, filled in from reference TRBV5-1 and TRBJ2-3, reads KAGVTQTPRYLIKTRGQQVTLSCSPISGHRSVSWYQQTPGQGLQFLFEYFSETQRNKGNFPGRFSGRQFSNSRSEMNVSTLELGDSALYLCASSAWTSGSGKDTQYFGPGTRLTVL.

V and J are TRBV11-3 and TRBJ2-2, with 8 positions matching TRBD2. Looked up from germline, CDR1 is SGHNT and CDR2 is YENEEA. The CDR3 length is 16 residues. Unmatched junction bases numbered 6, after V lost 4 bases and J lost 2 bases. CDR3 DNA: TGTGCCAGCAGCTCCCTTAGCGGGATCAACACCGGGGAGCTGTTTTTT. This encodes CASSSLSGINTGELFF.

The CDR3 reads CASGADPSNQPQHF. The CDR3 bases are TGTGCCAGTGGGGCAGACCCTAGCAATCAGCCCCAGCATTTT. The V gene is TRBV9, the J gene TRBJ1-5; a weak D match, TRBD1 (5 bases). Deletions cut 8 bases from V and 0 bases from J, with 12 bases between. Germline CDR1 SGDLS, CDR2 YYNGEE. The CDR3 consists of 14 residues.

The genes are TRBV6-1 and TRBJ2-1; D not certain. Trimming removed 0 bases from V and 8 bases from J, with 11 bases in between. This CDR3 has 14 amino acids. Germline loops: CDR1 MNHNS, CDR2 SASEGT. The CDR3 region is CASSEANPWDEQFF. For the CDR3, the DNA is TGTGCCAGCAGTGAAGCAAACCCTTGGGATGAGCAGTTCTTC.

The gene calls are TRBV5-1 and TRBJ1-1, with D unclear. The CDR3 runs 14 residues. With 5 bases removed from V and 0 bases from J, the gap between germline ends came to 11 bases. CDR1 is SGHRS and CDR2 is YFSETQ in the germline V gene. The CDR3 nucleotides read TGCGCCAGCAGGGTTACAGAGATGAACACTGAAGCTTTCTTT. It is translated as CASRVTEMNTEAFF. The full variable domain, completed using reference TRBV5-1 and TRBJ1-1, is KAGVTQTPRYLIKTRGQQVTLSCSPISGHRSVSWYQQTPGQGLQFLFEYFSETQRNKGNFPGRFSGRQFSNSRSEMNVSTLELGDSALYLCASRVTEMNTEAFFGQGTRLTVV.

This chain links TRBV28 with TRBJ2-3; D call uncertain. The germline gives CDR1 MDHEN, CDR2 SYDVKM. V lost 1 base, J lost 6 bases, and 5 bases lay in between. The CDR3 length is 12 residues. The CDR3 sequence is CASSLFTDTQYF. CDR3 sequence (DNA): TGTGCCAGCAGTTTATTTACGGATACGCAGTATTTT.

This chain joins TRBV5-8 and TRBJ2-2; D possibly corresponds to TRBD1 (6 bases). In germline, CDR1 is SGHTS, CDR2 YDEGEE. CDR3 length: 13 residues. V was clipped by 5 bases and J by 5 bases, with 10 bases between them. Here the CDR3 reads CASRYRDTGELFF. The DNA of the CDR3 is TGTGCCAGCAGGTACAGGGATACCGGGGAGCTGTTTTTT.

This clone was seen only a few times. The chain combines TRBV19 with TRBJ1-5, with a possible D match to TRBD1 (5 bases). This CDR3 region has 17 residues. V gave up 10 bases and J gave up 0 bases, with 22 bases separating them. Germline loops: CDR1 LNHDA, CDR2 SQIVND (reference sequence). The CDR3 region is CATTILGGRDSNQPQHF. In DNA form, the CDR3 reads TGTGCCACCACCATCTTGGGGGGAAGGGATAGCAATCAGCCCCAGCATTTT. The full variable domain, completed using reference TRBV19 and TRBJ1-5, is DGGITQSPKYLFRKEGQNVTLSCEQNLNHDAMYWYRQDPGQGLRLIYYSQIVNDFQKGDIAEGYSVSREKKESFPLTVTSAQKNPTAFYLCATTILGGRDSNQPQHFGDGTRLSIL.

This CDR3 reads CATSRPSGVGLSSYEQYF. For the CDR3, the DNA is TGTGCCACCAGCAGACCTTCCGGGGTAGGGCTGAGCTCCTACGAGCAGTACTTC. The genes are TRBV15 and TRBJ2-7, with D perhaps matching TRBD2 (5 bases). The germline V and J ends were trimmed by 2 bases and 0 bases, with 20 bases remaining between them. Germline loops: CDR1 LNHNV, CDR2 YYDKDF (reference sequence). This CDR3 has 18 amino acids.

With respect to this clone: The identical CDR3 is also encoded by other nucleotide sequences in the sample. The chain has TRBV5-1 and TRBJ1-1; the D gene is possibly TRBD1 (6 bases). This CDR3 spans 14 amino acids. Between the trimmed V and J ends, which lost 4 bases and 0 bases, there was a span of 10 bases. From germline, CDR1 is SGHRS and CDR2 YFSETQ. CDR3 protein: CASSPDSMNTEAFF. CDR3 in DNA: TGCGCCAGCAGCCCGGACAGCATGAACACTGAAGCTTTCTTT.

This clone was recorded once. The chain employs TRBV7-9 and TRBJ2-6; the D is unclear. Trimming cost V 10 bases and J 0 bases, with 7 bases left between them. The CDR3 loop spans 13 amino acids. CDR1 and CDR2 (germline): SEHNR, FQNEAQ (reference sequence). The DNA of the CDR3 is TGTGCCACCGAACCCTCTGGGGCCAACGTCCTGACTTTC. Translated, it gives CATEPSGANVLTF. Looking up the rest from reference TRBV7-9 and TRBJ2-6 gives the full variable domain: DTGVSQNPRHKITKRGQNVTFRCDPISEHNRLYWYRQTLGQGPEFLTYFQNEAQLEKSRLLSDRFSAERPKGSFSTLEIQRTEQGDSAMYLCATEPSGANVLTFGAGSRLTVL.

The chain has TRBV7-2 and TRBJ2-7; 11 bases align to TRBD2. The CDR3 loop spans 15 amino acids. Germline V gene sequence: CDR1 SGHTA, CDR2 FQGNSA. J gave up 5 bases and V 5 bases, and 8 bases lay outside the gene matches. CDR3 in amino acids: CASSATSGSSHEQYF. In DNA, the CDR3 is TGTGCCAGCAGCGCTACTAGCGGGAGTTCCCACGAGCAGTACTTC.

This clone was observed a single time. The CDR3: CASSASFDIRQFF. The DNA for the CDR3 is TGTGCCAGCAGCGCCTCATTCGATATTCGGCAGTTCTTC. V gene TRBV2 combines with J gene TRBJ2-1; D ambiguous. Between the trimmed V and J ends, which lost 6 bases and 12 bases, there was a span of 18 bases. The CDR3 contains 13 residues. The germline V gene has CDR1 SNHLY and CDR2 FYNNEI. The whole variable domain, filled in from reference TRBV2 and TRBJ2-1, reads EPEVTQTPSHQVTQMGQEVILRCVPISNHLYFYWYRQILGQKVEFLVSFYNNEISEKSEIFDDQFSVERPDGSNFTLKIRSTKLEDSAMYFCASSASFDIRQFFGPGTRLTVL.

This clone was seen only a few times. V usage is TRBV7-9 and J usage is TRBJ2-7; TRBD1 matches at 9 bases. Per the germline V gene, CDR1 is SEHNR and CDR2 is FQNEAQ (reference sequence). V lost 3 bases to trimming and J lost 3 bases; unmatched junction nucleotides: 3. This CDR3 comprises 14 residues. The CDR3: CASSFGGQGYEQYF. CDR3 nucleotides: TGTGCCAGCAGCTTCGGGGGACAGGGCTACGAGCAGTACTTC.

This clone was seen just once. The chain recombines TRBV5-1 with TRBJ2-5; D gene uncertain. Germline assignment: CDR1 SGHRS and CDR2 YFSETQ. Trimming stripped 0 bases from V and 4 bases from J, with 4 bases between. The CDR3 runs to 12 residues. In nucleotides, the CDR3 is TGCGCCAGCAGCTTGGCCGGAGAGACCCAGTACTTC. Its translation: CASSLAGETQYF.